The 7 T cell receptor beta chains below all came from one sample that was sequenced in a study of cytomegalovirus exposure and HLA in healthy donors. PCR amplification relied on 60 Vbeta primers (plus 13 Jbeta primers). Sequencing was performed with immunoSEQ multiplex PCR; in TCRdb, only in-frame clones are kept and a portion is missing. The top ten hold around 3.1% of the sample, which has 72,000 or so clones, around 64% seen once. Sequencing used PBMCs. Receptors originate from a woman aged 50 to 60 in good health and CMV-seronegative.

As DNA, the CDR3 is TGTGCCAGCAGACGCCGGGGACAGGTAGTCAATGAGCAGTTCTTC. Protein: CASRRRGQVVNEQFF. The chain is built from TRBV7-9 and TRBJ2-1; TRBD1 matches at 8 bases. Germline V gene lookup returns CDR1 SEHNR and CDR2 FQNEAQ (reference sequence). CDR3 length: 15 residues. V shed 6 bases and J 6 bases; nucleotides not matched to a gene: 10.

This chain uses TRBV4-1 with TRBJ2-6, with TRBD1 identical over 8 bases. The CDR3 sequence is 15 residues long. J gave up 1 base and V 5 bases, and 1 base lay outside the gene matches. CDR1 is MGHRA, CDR2 YSYEKL, per germline. CDR3 nucleotide sequence: TGCGCCAGCAGCGACAGGGGATCTGGGGCCAACGTCCTGACTTTC. This sequence encodes CASSDRGSGANVLTF.

The chain combines TRBV16 with TRBJ1-5; 10 bases are a match to TRBD1. The CDR3 covers 16 residues. Trimming at V came to 0 bases and at J to 2 bases, leaving 1 base not matched to a gene. The germline V gene has CDR1 KGHSY and CDR2 FQNENV. CDR3 protein: CASSQSTGGGNQPQHF. CDR3 nucleotide sequence: TGTGCCAGCAGCCAATCGACAGGGGGCGGCAATCAGCCCCAGCATTTT.

This clone was detected only a few times. CDR3 sequence: CATSRGDSSHEQYF. In nucleotides, the CDR3 is TGTGCCACCAGCAGAGGGGACTCCAGCCACGAGCAGTACTTC. The gene calls are TRBV15 and TRBJ2-7; possibly TRBD2 for D (6 bases). Germline V gene sequence: CDR1 LNHNV, CDR2 YYDKDF (reference sequence). The CDR3 has 14 residues. V lost 1 base and J lost 5, with 12 bases in between. Full variable domain (missing parts from reference TRBV15 and TRBJ2-7): DAMVIQNPRYQVTQFGKPVTLSCSQTLNHNVMYWYQQKSSQAPKLLFHYYDKDFNNEADTPDNFQSRRPNTSFCFLDIRSPGLGDTAMYLCATSRGDSSHEQYFGPGTRLTVT.

This sequence joins TRBV5-6 and TRBJ1-1; D gene uncertain. The germline V and J ends were trimmed by 1 base and 0 bases, with 10 bases remaining between them. Germline V gene sequence: CDR1 SGHDT, CDR2 YYEEEE. This CDR3 has 15 residues. CDR3 sequence (DNA): TGTGCCAGCAGCTTGTTCGCTGGCATGAACACTGAAGCTTTCTTT. The encoded protein is CASSLFAGMNTEAFF. Using reference TRBV5-6 and TRBJ1-1 for the parts outside the CDR3, the full variable domain is DAGVTQSPTHLIKTRGQQVTLRCSPKSGHDTVSWYQQALGQGPQFIFQYYEEEERQRGNFPDRFSGHQFPNYSSELNVNALLLGDSALYLCASSLFAGMNTEAFFGQGTRLTVV.

This clone was detected once. The rearrangement links TRBV2 to TRBJ1-2, with no clear D. The CDR3 has 15 amino acids. V shed 0 bases and J shed 8 bases, with 16 bases lying between them. Germline lookup yields CDR1 SNHLY and CDR2 FYNNEI. The CDR3 DNA sequence: TGTGCCAGCAGTGAAGCCACCCCCAGAACGGGAGGCTACACCTTC. Encoded protein: CASSEATPRTGGYTF.

This rearrangement joins TRBV15 to TRBJ2-7; a weak D match, TRBD1 (5 bases). The germline V gene has CDR1 LNHNV and CDR2 YYDKDF (reference sequence). There are 17 residues in the CDR3. V lost 2 bases and J 1 base, leaving 18 bases between the germline ends. CDR3 nucleotide sequence: TGTGCCACCAGCAGATCAGGGTCTACGACCCTTTCCTACGAGCAGTACTTC. Translated: CATSRSGSTTLSYEQYF.